The source of this TCR beta chain is a study of T cells after yellow fever vaccination. Using its own MiXCR run on the 5' RACE reads, TCRdb lists one record per CDR3 protein. Here the sample spans roughly 350,000 distinct CDR3 sequences, over 4% being singletons. The ends were cut back, 0 bases at V and 0 bases at J, with 7 bases in the middle. The V gene's germline CDR1 is DFQATT and CDR2 SNEGSKA (reference sequence). This CDR3 contains 14 residues. The chain carries TRBV20-1 and TRBJ2-3, with D unresolved. This sequence originates from a man between 18 and 35 years old who received the YFV17D yellow fever vaccine. The sample consisted of PBMCs, taken 5 days after the yellow fever booster vaccination. The CDR3 loop is CSARDRPSTDTQYF. CDR3 DNA: TGCAGTGCTAGAGATCGGCCTAGCACAGATACGCAGTATTTT.